This T cell receptor beta chain is drawn from a study of blood T cell repertoires in COVID-19. Sequencing used immunoSEQ multiplex PCR; TCRdb keeps in-frame clones, though not all of them. This repertoire shows under 250,000 clones, 84% found once; its top ten account for approximately 1.5%. The V gene's germline CDR1 is GTSNPN and CDR2 SVGIG (reference sequence). V was cut by 7 bases and J by 2 bases, with 12 bases left in between. The CDR3 consists of 13 residues. Sequences were obtained from peripheral blood. The receptor was isolated from a woman between 35 and 50 years old who had recovered from COVID-19. V and J are TRBV30 and TRBJ1-5, with D possibly being TRBD1 (6 bases). CDR3 sequence: CASQGAGNQPQHF. DNA of the CDR3: TGTGCCTCACAGGGCGCAGGCAATCAGCCCCAGCATTTT.